The clone carrying this TCR beta chain appeared many times. Its antigen is still unknown. The sample belongs to a study of T cells after yellow fever vaccination. General study points: Most primary-vaccination clones reappeared after the booster (approximately 95% CD4, approximately 88% CD8).

TCRdb re-called the 5' RACE reads through MiXCR, storing one row per CDR3 protein. The top ten hold around a fifth of the sample, which has a few hundred thousand distinct CDR3 sequences, roughly 3.7% seen once. The V gene lost 4 bases and the J gene lost 9 bases, with 13 bases spanning the gap. The V gene's germline CDR1 is MNHNY and CDR2 SVGAGI (reference sequence). The CDR3 totals 12 residues. The receptor comes from a man in his late teens or twenties who received the YFV17D yellow fever vaccine. Source: PBMCs, taken 15 days after the yellow fever booster vaccination. The V call is TRBV6-6, the J call TRBJ2-7; D remains unclear. CDR3 in DNA: TGTGCCAGCAGTTTCCCACCCGGAGCGCAGTACTTC. Protein product: CASSFPPGAQYF.